This T cell receptor (beta chain) originates from a study of blood T cell repertoires in COVID-19. Looking at the study overall: T cells, B-cell-depleted T cells, or PBMCs provided the cDNA or gDNA that served as material.

V dropped 4 bases and J dropped 1 base, with 11 bases sitting between them. This CDR3 region has 14 residues. The germline V gene encodes CDR1 SGHRS and CDR2 YFSETQ. The repertoire was sequenced with immunoSEQ multiplex PCR; TCRdb's copy has only in-frame clones and lacks some. The repertoire consists of some 41,000 clones, with 75% to 85% occurring once and the leading ten covering under 8.5%. Sequenced: peripheral blood. This chain links TRBV5-1 with TRBJ1-1, with unresolved D. The clonotype originates from a man at least 80 years old in a cohort sampled during active COVID-19. For the CDR3, the DNA is TGCGCCAGCAGCCAAACGACTCAGAACACTGAAGCTTTCTTT. Translated, it gives CASSQTTQNTEAFF. The full variable domain, with the rest looked up from reference TRBV5-1 and TRBJ1-1, is KAGVTQTPRYLIKTRGQQVTLSCSPISGHRSVSWYQQTPGQGLQFLFEYFSETQRNKGNFPGRFSGRQFSNSRSEMNVSTLELGDSALYLCASSQTTQNTEAFFGQGTRLTVV.